This record covers a single TCR beta chain. What it binds is unknown. With a J-beta primer mix and a sample-barcoded 5' primer, a second PCR ran about 7 to 12 cycles. TCRdb reprocessed the 5' RACE reads via MiXCR and lists one record per CDR3 protein. The profile shows roughly 860,000 distinct CDR3 sequences, under 80% of them singletons. This sample was included in a study of blood T cells in healthy people across ages. General study points: Naive T cell percentage and TCR beta diversity correlated strongly. Observed TCR beta diversity per million T cells went down as age went up. This fall followed a roughly linear course with age.

Unmatched junction bases numbered 8, after V lost 2 bases and J lost 5 bases. CDR1 and CDR2 from the germline V gene are MNHNS and SASEGT. The CDR3 runs to 17 residues. The receptor was derived from a man in his thirties or forties in good health. Sequenced material: blood. The chain couples TRBV6-1 to TRBJ2-1, with 11 bases lining up with TRBD2. The CDR3 DNA reads TGTGCCAGCAGTGAAACCCTACTAGCGGGAGATAACAATGAGCAGTTCTTC. Protein product: CASSETLLAGDNNEQFF.